The TCR beta chain under discussion was sequenced for a study of tumor-infiltrating lymphocytes in glioblastoma multiforme. Only a few counts were recorded for this clonotype. The antigen is undetermined. Study-level findings and limits: Only one glioblastoma patient had TCR and mutation analysis. RNA-based TCR sequencing may distort clone frequencies, since cells carry unequal TCR transcript numbers.

Multiple V-beta primers and a C-beta primer amplified TCRB from RNA. TCRdb reanalysed the multiplex PCR reads using MiXCR and keeps one entry per CDR3 protein. The table records about 9,600 distinct CDR3 sequences, about 66% of them present only once. This CDR3 comprises 13 residues. Trimming removed 0 bases at V and 5 bases at J, with 7 bases between. The germline CDR1 and CDR2 sequences are SGHNT and YENEEA. The receptor was isolated from a male donor with glioblastoma. Input material: brain tumor tissue. V and J are TRBV11-3 and TRBJ1-1; tentatively, D is TRBD1 (6 bases). The CDR3 bases are TGTGCCAGCAGCTTAGACGACAGGACTGAAGCTTTCTTT. Its translation is CASSLDDRTEAFF.